Listed below are T cell receptor beta chains from one sample, sequenced in a study of shared clonotypes between healthy human individuals. Repertoires were generated with immunoSEQ multiplex PCR, while TCRdb's copy carries only in-frame clones and drops some. The sample has around 1.4 million clones; approximately 98.5% are singletons. Source material: naive CD4+ T cells sorted from blood. These receptor sequences come from a man between 25 and 39 years old in good health. Both conserved end residues are part of each CDR3. The D gene is left open where the match is weak. Expanded clones get a size class; other rows say once, few or many, or leave the size out.

v_call,clone_size,j_call,d_call,cdr3_aa,cdr3_nt
TRBV5-5,once,TRBJ1-1,-,CASSLKASTEAFF,TGTGCCAGCAGCTTGAAGGCGAGCACTGAAGCTTTCTTT
TRBV10-3,-,TRBJ2-5,TRBD1,CATAGTGEETQYF,TGTGCCACAGCCGGGACAGGTGAAGAGACCCAGTACTTC
TRBV5-6,-,TRBJ2-2,-,CASSAGQFSNPGELFF,TGTGCCAGCAGCGCGGGACAGTTTAGTAATCCCGGGGAGCTGTTTTTT
TRBV5-1,-,TRBJ1-2,-,CASSPGHGTGNYGYTF,TGCGCCAGCAGCCCTGGACACGGCACTGGCAACTATGGCTACACCTTC
TRBV4-3,once,TRBJ2-3,-,CASSQHGGTTDTQYF,TGCGCCAGCAGCCAACACGGTGGGACCACAGATACGCAGTATTTT
TRBV30,-,TRBJ1-1,-,CAWSGGKNTEAFF,TGTGCCTGGAGTGGCGGAAAGAACACTGAAGCTTTCTTT
TRBV9,once,TRBJ2-5,-,CASSPLRFEETQYF,TGTGCCAGCAGCCCCCTCCGGTTCGAAGAGACCCAGTACTTC
TRBV7-2,-,TRBJ2-7,-,CASSLDRGDYEQYF,TGTGCCAGCAGCTTAGATCGGGGAGACTACGAGCAGTACTTC
TRBV15,-,TRBJ2-1,-,CATSGSGVYYNEQFF,TGTGCCACCAGCGGTTCGGGGGTTTACTACAATGAGCAGTTCTTC
TRBV15,-,TRBJ2-3,-,CATSRGPADTQYF,TGTGCCACCAGCAGAGGCCCCGCGGATACGCAGTATTTT
TRBV6-5,-,TRBJ1-1,-,CASMGWGIEDTEAFF,TGTGCCTCAATGGGATGGGGGATCGAGGACACTGAAGCTTTCTTT
TRBV2,-,TRBJ2-5,TRBD2,CASSVLRETQETQYF,TGTGCCAGCAGTGTGCTGCGGGAGACCCAAGAGACCCAGTACTTC
TRBV7-9,-,TRBJ2-7,TRBD2,CASSLGGLAGYLYEQYF,TGTGCCAGCAGCTTAGGAGGACTAGCGGGATATTTATACGAGCAGTACTTC
TRBV19,-,TRBJ1-5,-,CASSRHVLNQPQHF,TGTGCCAGTAGCAGACACGTCCTCAATCAGCCCCAGCATTTT
TRBV9,-,TRBJ2-2,-,CASSPWGKNTGELFF,TGTGCCAGCAGCCCCTGGGGGAAGAACACCGGGGAGCTGTTTTTT
TRBV2,-,TRBJ2-3,-,CASSGHSGSTDTQYF,TGTGCCAGCAGTGGGCATAGCGGTAGCACAGATACGCAGTATTTT
TRBV2,-,TRBJ1-5,-,CASSLDKIKTQPQHF,TGTGCCAGCAGTCTGGACAAGATTAAAACTCAGCCCCAGCATTTT
TRBV18,-,TRBJ2-3,TRBD1,CASSPTGGADTQYF,TGTGCCAGCTCACCAACAGGGGGAGCAGATACGCAGTATTTT
TRBV19,-,TRBJ2-3,TRBD2,CASSIWLAGGDTQYF,TGTGCCAGTAGTATCTGGCTAGCGGGAGGAGATACGCAGTATTTT
TRBV5-5,-,TRBJ1-1,-,CASSLGLLQSEAFF,TGTGCCAGCAGCTTGGGACTCCTCCAATCCGAAGCTTTCTTT
TRBV19,-,TRBJ2-1,-,CASSIGSLEASSYNEQFF,TGTGCCAGTAGTATAGGAAGCTTGGAGGCGAGCTCCTACAATGAGCAGTTCTTC
TRBV6-1,-,TRBJ1-5,-,CASNKDLAQPQHF,TGTGCCAGCAATAAGGATCTGGCTCAGCCCCAGCATTTT